Listed here are 3 T cell receptor beta chains from one sample, sequenced in a study of cytomegalovirus exposure and HLA in healthy donors (TCRdb year 2017). Library preparation employed the immunoSEQ multiplex PCR assay. A mixture of 60 forward primers for TCR Vbeta segments and 13 reverse primers for TCR Jbeta segments was used in the multiplex PCR. TCRdb obtained this table from immuneACCESS and retained in-frame rearrangements with V and J assigned. These tables miss some clones; where compared with another copy, unresolved V genes account for less than half of the shortfall, and the remainder is unexplained. For this sample the table gives roughly 89,000 clones, of which 81% were detected only once. The top ten clonotypes cover about 1.9% of the sample. Sequencing used PBMCs. These receptor sequences come from a woman aged 30 to 39 in good health and CMV-seronegative.

The J gene is TRBJ2-3, the V gene TRBV6-6, with D hard to call. CDR3 length: 11 amino acids. V lost 6 bases, J lost 2 bases, and 3 bases lay in between. Germline CDR1 is MNHNY and CDR2 is SVGAGI (reference sequence). Here the CDR3 reads CASSNTDTQYF. Written as DNA, the CDR3 is TGTGCCAGCAGCAACACAGATACGCAGTATTTT.

The rearrangement uses TRBV7-9 and TRBJ2-2, with TRBD1 identical over 9 bases. The CDR3 is 17 residues long. The germline gives CDR1 SEHNR, CDR2 FQNEAQ (reference sequence). Trimming cost V 1 base and J 3 bases; bases outside gene matches: 6. The CDR3 nucleotides are TGTGCCAGCAGCTTAGGGGTCCGGGACAGGGACACCGGGGAGCTGTTTTTT. Translating gives CASSLGVRDRDTGELFF.

The rearrangement joins TRBV7-8 to TRBJ2-3; TRBD1 matches at 8 bases. The CDR3 consists of 13 residues. V lost 5 bases to trimming and J lost 4 bases; unmatched junction nucleotides: 2. Germline values: CDR1 SGHVS, CDR2 FQNEAQ. CDR3: CASSMGQADTQYF. In DNA, the CDR3 is TGTGCCAGCAGCATGGGACAGGCAGATACGCAGTATTTT.